This passage covers 4 T cell receptor beta chains from one sample sequenced in a study of T cells in Graves' hyperthyroidism and ophthalmopathy. Amplified TCR beta CDR3 regions derived from RNA transcripts. The HTBI primer set served for first-round RT-PCR of the TCR CDR3. TCRdb passed the multiplex PCR reads through MiXCR, listing each CDR3 protein once. The sample includes about 740,000 distinct CDR3 sequences, 14% of them seen just once. The specimen was blood. These receptors all stem from a young woman with Graves' hyperthyroidism.

This clonotype was seen a handful of times. The V call is TRBV5-4, the J call TRBJ1-2; 7 nucleotides line up with TRBD1. The CDR3 totals 14 residues. Germline-derived CDR1 and CDR2 are SGHNT and YYREEE (reference sequence). J gave up 2 bases and V 0 bases, and 1 base lay outside the gene matches. CDR3 nucleotide sequence: TGTGCCAGCAGCTTGGTAGGGGGCAACTATGGCTACACCTTC. Translated: CASSLVGGNYGYTF. Together with reference TRBV5-4 and TRBJ1-2, the CDR3 gives the full variable domain: ETGVTQSPTHLIKTRGQQVTLRCSSQSGHNTVSWYQQALGQGPQFIFQYYREEENGRGNFPPRFSGLQFPNYSSELNVNALELDDSALYLCASSLVGGNYGYTFGSGTRLTVV.

V usage is TRBV18 and J usage is TRBJ2-7; D unresolved. This CDR3 spans 13 amino acids. The germline gives CDR1 KGHSH, CDR2 LQKENI. V lost 5 bases and J lost 3, with 11 bases in between. This CDR3 reads CASSSSPSYEQYF. The DNA of the CDR3 is TGTGCCAGCTCATCCTCACCGAGCTACGAGCAGTACTTC.

This CDR3 reads CSASVADDYGYTF. DNA for the CDR3: TGCAGTGCTTCCGTAGCAGACGACTATGGCTACACCTTC. V and J are TRBV20-1 and TRBJ1-2; D remains ambiguous. Germline CDR1 and CDR2: DFQATT and SNEGSKA (reference sequence). The CDR3 sequence is 13 residues long. The ends were cut back, 5 bases at V and 3 bases at J, with 13 bases in the middle.

This sequence joins TRBV6-2 or TRBV6-3 and TRBJ2-3; a possible D gene is TRBD2 (6 bases). The germline V and J ends were trimmed by 6 bases and 4 bases, with 14 bases remaining between them. This CDR3 has 14 amino acids. Germline V CDR1 and CDR2: MNHEY, SVGEGT. CDR3 bases: TGTGCCAGCAGAACTACTAGCAGCGCAGATACGCAGTATTTT. Its translation: CASRTTSSADTQYF.